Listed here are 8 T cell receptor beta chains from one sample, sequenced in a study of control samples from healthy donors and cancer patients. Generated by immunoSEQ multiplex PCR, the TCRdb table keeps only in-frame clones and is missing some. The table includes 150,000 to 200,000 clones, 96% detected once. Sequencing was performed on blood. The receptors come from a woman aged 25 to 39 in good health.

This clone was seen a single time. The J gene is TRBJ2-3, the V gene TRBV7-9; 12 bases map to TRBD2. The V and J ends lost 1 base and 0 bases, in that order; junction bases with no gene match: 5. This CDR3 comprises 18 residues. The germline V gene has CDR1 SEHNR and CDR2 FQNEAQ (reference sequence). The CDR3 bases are TGTGCCAGCAGCTTAGGACTAGCGGGAGTTTGGAGCACAGATACGCAGTATTTT. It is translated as CASSLGLAGVWSTDTQYF.

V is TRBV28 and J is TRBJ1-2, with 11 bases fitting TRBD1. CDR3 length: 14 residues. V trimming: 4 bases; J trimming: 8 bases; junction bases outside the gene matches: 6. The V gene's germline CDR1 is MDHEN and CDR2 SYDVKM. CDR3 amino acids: CASSSGQGARGYTF. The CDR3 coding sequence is TGTGCCAGCAGTTCCGGACAGGGGGCGCGAGGCTACACCTTC.

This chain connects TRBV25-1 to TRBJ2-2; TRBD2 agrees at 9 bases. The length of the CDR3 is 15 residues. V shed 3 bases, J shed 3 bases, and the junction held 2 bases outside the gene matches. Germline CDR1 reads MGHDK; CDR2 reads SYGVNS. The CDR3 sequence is CASSEAGGHTGELFF. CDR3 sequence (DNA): TGTGCCAGCAGTGAGGCGGGGGGGCACACCGGGGAGCTGTTTTTT.

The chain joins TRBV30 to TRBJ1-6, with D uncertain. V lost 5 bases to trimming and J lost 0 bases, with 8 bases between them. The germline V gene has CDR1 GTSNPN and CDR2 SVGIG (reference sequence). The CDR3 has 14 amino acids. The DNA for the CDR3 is TGTGCCTGGGGACGGAGCTCCTATAATTCACCCCTCCACTTT. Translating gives CAWGRSSYNSPLHF.

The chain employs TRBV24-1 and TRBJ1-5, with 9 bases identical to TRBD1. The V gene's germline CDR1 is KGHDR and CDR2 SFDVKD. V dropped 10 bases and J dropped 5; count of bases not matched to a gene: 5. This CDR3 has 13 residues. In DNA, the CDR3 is TGTGCCACGGCCGGGACAGGGTATCAGCCCCAGCATTTT. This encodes CATAGTGYQPQHF.

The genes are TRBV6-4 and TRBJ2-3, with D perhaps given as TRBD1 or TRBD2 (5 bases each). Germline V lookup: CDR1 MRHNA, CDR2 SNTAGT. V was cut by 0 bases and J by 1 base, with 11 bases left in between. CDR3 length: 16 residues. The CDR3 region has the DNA TGTGCCAGCAGTGACTCAGGTGGGGGAGGCACAGATACGCAGTATTTT. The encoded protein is CASSDSGGGGTDTQYF.

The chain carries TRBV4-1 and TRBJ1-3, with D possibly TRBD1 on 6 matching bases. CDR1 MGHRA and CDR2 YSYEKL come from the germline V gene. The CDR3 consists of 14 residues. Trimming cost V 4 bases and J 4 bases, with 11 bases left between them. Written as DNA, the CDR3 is TGCGCCAGCAGCCTAGCAGGGACAGGAAACACCATATATTTT. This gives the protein CASSLAGTGNTIYF.

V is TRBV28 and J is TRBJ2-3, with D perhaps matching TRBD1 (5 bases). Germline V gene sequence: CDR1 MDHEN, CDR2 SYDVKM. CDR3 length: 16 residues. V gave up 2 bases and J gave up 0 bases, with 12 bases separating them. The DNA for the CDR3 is TGTGCCAGCAGTTTAAGTCAGGGCCTTAGCACAGATACGCAGTATTTT. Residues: CASSLSQGLSTDTQYF.